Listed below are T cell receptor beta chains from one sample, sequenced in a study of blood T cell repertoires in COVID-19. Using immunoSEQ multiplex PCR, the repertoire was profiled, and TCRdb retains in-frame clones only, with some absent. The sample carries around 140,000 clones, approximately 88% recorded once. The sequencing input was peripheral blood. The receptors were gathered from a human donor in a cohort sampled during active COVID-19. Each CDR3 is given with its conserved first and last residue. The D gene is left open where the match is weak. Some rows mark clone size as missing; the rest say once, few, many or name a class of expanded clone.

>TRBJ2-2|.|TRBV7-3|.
CASSLVSGATGELFF
TGTGCCAGCAGCTTAGTTAGCGGTGCCACCGGGGAGCTGTTTTTT
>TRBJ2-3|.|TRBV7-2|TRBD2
CASSLGLAGGRTDTQYF
TGTGCCAGCAGCTTAGGACTAGCGGGGGGGCGGACAGATACGCAGTATTTT
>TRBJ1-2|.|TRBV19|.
CASSIEQYYGYTF
TGTGCCAGTAGTATTGAACAGTACTATGGCTACACCTTC
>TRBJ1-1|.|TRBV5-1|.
CASSRGVNTEAFF
TGCGCCAGCAGCCGCGGCGTGAACACTGAAGCTTTCTTT
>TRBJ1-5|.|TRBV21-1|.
CASSMTDRCNQPQHF
TGTGCCAGCAGCATGACGGACAGATGTAATCAGCCCCAGCATTTT
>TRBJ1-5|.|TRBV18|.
CASSPRGGEGQPQHF
TGTGCCAGCTCACCCCGAGGGGGGGAGGGTCAGCCCCAGCATTTT
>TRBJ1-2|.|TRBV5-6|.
CASSLWTAGYTF
TGTGCCAGCAGCCTCTGGACAGCTGGCTACACCTTC
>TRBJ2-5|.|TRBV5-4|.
CASSLRGGQETQYF
TGTGCCAGCAGCTTACGGGGAGGCCAAGAGACCCAGTACTTC
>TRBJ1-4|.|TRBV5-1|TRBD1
CASSLGLTGGDEKLFF
TGCGCCAGCAGCTTGGGACTGACAGGGGGAGATGAAAAACTGTTTTTT
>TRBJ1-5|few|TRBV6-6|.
CASSSYQVRDQPQHF
TGTGCCAGCAGTTCTTATCAGGTGAGGGATCAGCCCCAGCATTTT
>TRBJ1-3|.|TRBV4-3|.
CASSQGLTASGNTIYF
TGCGCCAGCAGCCAGGGGTTGACAGCGTCTGGAAACACCATATATTTT
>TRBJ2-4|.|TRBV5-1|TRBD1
CASRATGSRENIQYF
TGCGCCAGCAGAGCGACAGGGTCTCGGGAAAACATTCAGTACTTC
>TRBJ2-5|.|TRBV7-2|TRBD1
CASSRSPGQGKTQYF
TGTGCCAGCAGCCGCAGCCCGGGACAGGGTAAGACCCAGTACTTC
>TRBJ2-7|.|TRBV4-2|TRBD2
CASSHGLAGPTYEQYF
TGTGCCAGCAGTCATGGACTAGCGGGTCCGACCTACGAGCAGTACTTC
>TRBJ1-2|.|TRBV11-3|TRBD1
CASSLTRTGGCYGYTF
TGTGCCAGCAGCTTAACCCGGACAGGGGGCTGCTATGGCTACACCTTC
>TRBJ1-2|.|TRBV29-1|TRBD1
CSVGKGPGQGSGYTF
TGCAGCGTGGGGAAAGGGCCGGGACAGGGGTCTGGCTACACCTTC
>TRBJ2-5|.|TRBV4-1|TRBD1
CASSQVQGARETQYF
TGCGCCAGCAGCCAAGTTCAGGGGGCGAGGGAGACCCAGTACTTC
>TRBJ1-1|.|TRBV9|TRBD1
CASSVRDRGGRTEAFF
TGTGCCAGCAGCGTAAGGGACAGGGGAGGACGCACTGAAGCTTTCTTT
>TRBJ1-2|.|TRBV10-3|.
CAISEGQLRGYTF
TGTGCCATCAGTGAGGGGCAGTTGAGAGGCTACACCTTC
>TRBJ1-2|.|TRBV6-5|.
CASSQTGSGYTF
TGTGCCAGCAGCCAAACAGGGTCTGGCTACACCTTC
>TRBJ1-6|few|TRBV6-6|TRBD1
CASIPTGGRYNSPLHF
TGTGCCAGCATTCCTACAGGGGGCCGATATAATTCACCCCTCCACTTT
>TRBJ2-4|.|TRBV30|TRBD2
CAWEREIAKNIQYF
TGTGCCTGGGAGCGGGAGATAGCCAAAAACATTCAGTACTTC
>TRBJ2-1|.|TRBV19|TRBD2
CASSHPGLADLSYNEQFF
TGTGCCAGTAGTCACCCGGGACTAGCGGACCTCTCCTACAATGAGCAGTTCTTC
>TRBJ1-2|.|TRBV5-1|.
CASSLENPVDYGYTF
TGCGCCAGCAGCTTGGAAAACCCGGTTGACTATGGCTACACCTTC
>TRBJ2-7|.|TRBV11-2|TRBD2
CATRRGRVYEQYF
TGTGCCACCCGGCGGGGGAGGGTCTACGAGCAGTACTTC
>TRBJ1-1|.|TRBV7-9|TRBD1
CASSPGTVGHTEAFF
TGTGCCAGCAGCCCCGGGACAGTCGGGCACACTGAAGCTTTCTTT
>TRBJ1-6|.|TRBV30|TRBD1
CAWRTWTGESPLHF
TGTGCCTGGAGAACCTGGACAGGGGAATCACCCCTCCACTTT
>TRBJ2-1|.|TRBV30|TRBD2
CAWSRTSGGRSSYNEQFF
TGTGCCTGGAGCCGGACTAGCGGGGGTAGGAGCTCCTACAATGAGCAGTTCTTC
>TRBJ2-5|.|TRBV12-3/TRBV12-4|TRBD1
CASRLTGVETQYF
TGTGCCAGCAGGCTGACAGGGGTCGAGACCCAGTACTTC
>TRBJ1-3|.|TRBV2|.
CASGGGSGNTIYF
TGTGCCAGCGGGGGGGGCAGCGGAAACACCATATATTTT
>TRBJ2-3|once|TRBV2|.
CASSGGDWGIDTQYF
TGTGCCAGCAGTGGTGGGGACTGGGGTATAGATACGCAGTATTTT
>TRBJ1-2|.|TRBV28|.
CASSGGTHLAGYTF
TGTGCCAGCAGTGGAGGGACCCACTTGGCTGGCTACACCTTC
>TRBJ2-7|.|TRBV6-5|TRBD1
CASRGTGSGEQYF
TGTGCCAGCAGAGGGACAGGGAGTGGCGAGCAGTACTTC
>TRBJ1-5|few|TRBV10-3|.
CAIGRGNNQPQHF
TGTGCCATCGGCAGAGGAAACAATCAGCCCCAGCATTTT
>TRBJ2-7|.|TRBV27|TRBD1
CASSFDRAYEQYF
TGTGCCAGCAGTTTTGACAGGGCCTACGAGCAGTACTTC
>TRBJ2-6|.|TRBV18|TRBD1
CASSPGQGQPGANVLTF
TGTGCCAGCTCACCGGGACAGGGGCAACCTGGGGCCAACGTCCTGACTTTC
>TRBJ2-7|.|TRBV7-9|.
CASSSDNSYEQYF
TGTGCCAGCAGCTCAGACAACTCCTACGAGCAGTACTTC
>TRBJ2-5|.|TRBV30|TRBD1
CAWSVDGQGGETQYF
TGTGCCTGGAGTGTCGACGGACAGGGAGGAGAGACCCAGTACTTC
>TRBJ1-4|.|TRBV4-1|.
CASSQDVDTQATNEKLFF
TGCGCCAGCAGCCAAGATGTTGACACTCAGGCAACTAATGAAAAACTGTTTTTT
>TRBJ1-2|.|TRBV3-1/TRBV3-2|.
CASSQESEGGTYYGYTF
TGTGCCAGCAGCCAAGAGTCAGAGGGAGGGACGTACTATGGCTACACCTTC
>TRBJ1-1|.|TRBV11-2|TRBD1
CASSQYRGPNTEAFF
TGTGCCAGCAGCCAATACAGGGGGCCAAACACTGAAGCTTTCTTT
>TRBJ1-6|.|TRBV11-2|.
CASRAWGGIRSPLHF
TGTGCCAGCAGAGCTTGGGGAGGAATTCGTTCACCCCTCCACTTT
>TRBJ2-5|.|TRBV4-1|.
CASSRGGSQETQYF
TGCGCCAGCAGCAGGGGAGGCTCCCAAGAGACCCAGTACTTC
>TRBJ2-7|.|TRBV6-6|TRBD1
CASSSDRAAYEQYF
TGTGCCAGCAGTTCGGACAGGGCAGCCTACGAGCAGTACTTC
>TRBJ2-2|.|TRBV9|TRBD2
CASSSRGGRSGELFF
TGTGCCAGCAGCTCGCGGGGGGGCCGATCCGGGGAGCTGTTTTTT
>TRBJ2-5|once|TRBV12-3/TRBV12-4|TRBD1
CASRQGAEETQYF
TGTGCCAGCCGACAGGGGGCAGAAGAGACCCAGTACTTC